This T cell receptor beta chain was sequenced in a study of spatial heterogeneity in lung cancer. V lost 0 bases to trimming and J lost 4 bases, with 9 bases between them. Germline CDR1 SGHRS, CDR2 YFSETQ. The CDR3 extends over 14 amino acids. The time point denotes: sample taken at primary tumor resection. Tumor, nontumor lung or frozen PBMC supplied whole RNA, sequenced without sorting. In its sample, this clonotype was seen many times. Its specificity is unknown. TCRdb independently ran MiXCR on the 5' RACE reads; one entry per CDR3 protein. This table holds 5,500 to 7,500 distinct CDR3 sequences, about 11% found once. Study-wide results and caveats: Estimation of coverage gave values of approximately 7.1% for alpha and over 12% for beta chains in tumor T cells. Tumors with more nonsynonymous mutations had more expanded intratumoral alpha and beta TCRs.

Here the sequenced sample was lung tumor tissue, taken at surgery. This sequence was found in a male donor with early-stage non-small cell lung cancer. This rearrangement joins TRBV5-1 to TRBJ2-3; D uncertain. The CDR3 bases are TGCGCCAGCAGCTTGGACGTGACGGCAGATACGCAGTATTTT. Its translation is CASSLDVTADTQYF.